This TCR beta chain was captured by sequencing in a study of CD8 T cells in Susac syndrome. CDR1 is DFQATT, CDR2 SNEGSKA, per germline (reference sequence). The CDR3 loop spans 14 amino acids. The ends lost 4 bases at V and 3 bases at J; junction bases unmatched: 4. The RNA input was roughly 0.45 to 1 ug, and it was reverse transcribed with random hexamers. TCRdb processed the immunoSEQ multiplex PCR reads anew with MiXCR; each CDR3 protein has one entry. The data show tens of thousands of distinct CDR3 sequences, approximately 96% seen once. In blood CD8+ and CD4+ T cells, TCR beta underwent sequencing. Negative isolation yielded CD8+ and CD4+ T cells; FACS enriched TEMRA cells.

This clonotype was obtained from a human donor with Susac syndrome. The sample taken for sequencing was CD8+ T cells from PBMCs. The chain links TRBV20-1 to TRBJ1-2; 11 positions match TRBD1. CDR3 in amino acids: CSAKGQGVDYGYTF. Here the CDR3 DNA reads TGCAGTGCTAAGGGACAGGGGGTCGACTATGGCTACACCTTC.